Below are 27 T cell receptor beta chains sequenced from a single sample in a study of blood T cell repertoires in COVID-19. Sequencing was performed with immunoSEQ multiplex PCR; in TCRdb, only in-frame clones are kept and a portion is missing. Of fewer than 250,000 clones listed, approximately 91% were seen once; the top ten hold 1.1%. Sequences were obtained from peripheral blood. Every receptor here comes from a man aged 30 to 45 with acute or convalescent COVID-19.

There are many counts of this clone. This rearrangement joins TRBV3-1 (or the pseudogene TRBV3-2) to TRBJ2-2; the match to TRBD1 covers 8 bases. Germline V lookup: CDR1 LGHDT, CDR2 YNNKEL (reference sequence). The junction had 3 bases not matched to a gene; V was cut back by 4 bases and J by 2 bases. The CDR3 extends over 15 amino acids. CDR3: CASSPDRANTGELFF. The CDR3 DNA is TGTGCCAGCAGCCCGGACAGGGCTAACACCGGGGAGCTGTTTTTT.

The chain uses TRBV10-3 and TRBJ2-5; D is unclear. Germline values: CDR1 ENHRY, CDR2 SYGVKD. V was clipped by 1 base and J by 3 bases, with 3 bases between them. This CDR3 comprises 12 residues. The CDR3 protein is CAISELEETQYF. The CDR3 DNA reads TGTGCCATCAGTGAGTTAGAAGAGACCCAGTACTTC.

The chain combines TRBV9 with TRBJ2-5, with 9 positions matching TRBD2. The CDR3 runs 16 residues. CDR1 SGDLS and CDR2 YYNGEE come from the germline V gene. The V gene end was trimmed by 4 bases and the J gene end by 5 bases; junction bases not matched to a gene: 12. This chain's CDR3 is CASSRKRWTSDETQYF. The CDR3 bases are TGTGCCAGCAGCCGTAAGAGGTGGACTAGCGATGAGACCCAGTACTTC.

CDR3 loop: CASSPRLAGAEQYF. CDR3 sequence (DNA): TGTGCCAGTAGTCCGAGACTAGCGGGAGCCGAGCAGTACTTC. The rearrangement links TRBV19 to TRBJ2-7; 12 nucleotides line up with TRBD2. There are 14 residues in the CDR3. V lost 5 bases to trimming and J lost 6 bases; unmatched junction nucleotides: 5. The V gene's germline CDR1 is LNHDA and CDR2 SQIVND (reference sequence).

The sample holds a few counts of this clone. The chain combines TRBV5-1 with TRBJ1-2; D is unclear. The CDR3 spans 14 residues. Germline CDR1 reads SGHRS; CDR2 reads YFSETQ. Trimming removed 0 bases at V and 0 bases at J, with 6 bases between. CDR3 residues: CASSLDGSNYGYTF. CDR3 sequence (DNA): TGCGCCAGCAGCTTGGACGGTTCTAACTATGGCTACACCTTC.

The rearrangement uses TRBV5-1 and TRBJ1-1; TRBD1 aligns across 9 bases. Germline V gene data show CDR1 as SGHRS and CDR2 as YFSETQ. The CDR3 sequence is 14 residues long. J was trimmed by 6 bases and V by 4 bases; bases with no gene match: 7. Here the CDR3 DNA reads TGCGCCAGCAGCCCAGGACAGGGGAGCGCTGAAGCTTTCTTT. It is translated as CASSPGQGSAEAFF.

The V call is TRBV6-5, the J call TRBJ1-6, with 8 positions matching TRBD1. The CDR3 runs 14 residues. Germline V gene sequence: CDR1 MNHEY, CDR2 SVGAGI. The junction had 4 bases not matched to a gene; V was cut back by 6 bases and J by 6 bases. The CDR3 here is CASRPDRGNSPLHF. DNA of the CDR3: TGTGCCAGCAGACCCGACAGGGGTAATTCACCCCTCCACTTT.

The sample holds one count of this clone. The rearrangement uses TRBV30 and TRBJ1-5; perhaps TRBD1 as D (5 bases). The CDR3 loop spans 13 amino acids. Germline loops: CDR1 GTSNPN, CDR2 SVGIG (reference sequence). Trimming took off 1 base at V and 7 bases at J, with 11 bases between the two ends. The CDR3 DNA is TGTGCCTGGAGTGCCCAGGGAAACCAGCCCCAGCATTTT. The encoded protein is CAWSAQGNQPQHF. Based on the CDR3 plus reference TRBV30 and TRBJ1-5, the full variable domain is SQTIHQWPATLVQPVGSPLSLECTVEGTSNPNLYWYRQAAGRGLQLLFYSVGIGQISSEVPQNLSASRPQDRQFILSSKKLLLSDSGFYLCAWSAQGNQPQHFGDGTRLSIL.

This chain uses TRBV19 with TRBJ2-7; D possibly corresponds to TRBD2 (7 bases). This CDR3 spans 16 amino acids. Trimming left V 3 bases short and J 2 bases short, with 17 bases between. Germline V gene lookup returns CDR1 LNHDA and CDR2 SQIVND (reference sequence). Here the CDR3 DNA reads TGTGCCAGTAGTATTATGGCCAGGGGAGGGCCCTACGAGCAGTACTTC. Residues: CASSIMARGGPYEQYF.

The chain recombines TRBV7-9 with TRBJ2-2, with 11 bases matching TRBD1. CDR3 length: 16 amino acids. J lost 3 bases, V lost 7 bases, and 7 bases had no gene match. CDR1 and CDR2 from the germline V gene are SEHNR and FQNEAQ (reference sequence). In DNA form, the CDR3 reads TGTGCCAGCATGCGGACAGGGGGCTCGGACACCGGGGAGCTGTTTTTT. Protein sequence: CASMRTGGSDTGELFF.

The V call is TRBV19, the J call TRBJ1-1, with 9 bases matching TRBD1. There are 14 residues in the CDR3. The germline gives CDR1 LNHDA, CDR2 SQIVND (reference sequence). J was trimmed by 2 bases and V by 7 bases; bases with no gene match: 5. The CDR3 nucleotides are TGTGCCAGTACCACGGGACAGGGAAACACTGAAGCTTTCTTT. Translation gives CASTTGQGNTEAFF.

The rearrangement joins TRBV6-1 to TRBJ1-6, with a possible D match to TRBD1 (6 bases). Germline CDR1 and CDR2: MNHNS and SASEGT. Trimming pared 3 bases from V and 7 bases from J, leaving 16 bases between. The CDR3 has 16 residues. The CDR3 here is CASSDVYGQSNSPLHF. The CDR3 nucleotides read TGTGCCAGCAGTGACGTTTATGGACAGTCGAATTCACCCCTCCACTTT.

The V gene is TRBV7-3, the J gene TRBJ2-3, with a tentative D call TRBD1 (6 bases). There are 13 residues in the CDR3. V gave up 3 bases and J gave up 6 bases, with 10 bases separating them. Germline V gene data show CDR1 as SGHTA and CDR2 as FQGTGA. The CDR3 DNA reads as TGTGCCAGCAGCTTCGACAGGCAGGATACGCAGTATTTT. It is translated as CASSFDRQDTQYF.

The CDR3 protein is CASSFGLAEVNEQFF. For the CDR3, the DNA is TGTGCCAGCAGCTTCGGACTAGCGGAAGTAAATGAGCAGTTCTTC. The chain uses TRBV7-9 and TRBJ2-1, with 10 bases lining up with TRBD2. Per the germline V gene, CDR1 is SEHNR and CDR2 is FQNEAQ (reference sequence). The CDR3 extends over 15 amino acids. J gave up 7 bases and V 3 bases, and 6 bases lay outside the gene matches.

The genes are TRBV29-1 and TRBJ2-5; D gene ambiguous. CDR3 length equals 11 residues. V lost 5 bases and J lost 1, with 5 bases in between. Looked up from germline, CDR1 is SQVTM and CDR2 is ANQGSEA. The CDR3 DNA follows: TGCAGCGTTCTATCCCAAGAGACCCAGTACTTC. Translating gives CSVLSQETQYF.

The rearrangement joins TRBV11-1 to TRBJ2-1; 11 bases fit TRBD2. The CDR3 sequence is 14 residues long. V gave up 5 bases and J gave up 9 bases; unmatched junction bases: 6. Germline-derived CDR1 and CDR2 are SGHAT and FQDESV (reference sequence). CDR3 nucleotide sequence: TGTGCCAGCAGCCGTAGCGGGGGGGCTGGTGAGCAGTTCTTC. This codes for CASSRSGGAGEQFF.

The genes are TRBV18 and TRBJ1-1, with 9 bases lining up with TRBD1. Germline loops: CDR1 KGHSH, CDR2 LQKENI. The CDR3 consists of 19 residues. Trimming removed 0 bases from V and 0 bases from J; junction bases left unmatched: 11. In nucleotides, the CDR3 is TGTGCCAGCTCACCACCGCTAATACAGGGGGCTTTGGTGAACACTGAAGCTTTCTTT. Translated, it gives CASSPPLIQGALVNTEAFF.

The chain employs TRBV4-2 and TRBJ2-1; TRBD2 matches at 7 bases. The V gene's germline CDR1 is LGHNA and CDR2 YNFKEQ. The V gene end was trimmed by 0 bases and the J gene end by 1 base; junction bases not matched to a gene: 3. The CDR3 length is 16 residues. Here the CDR3 DNA reads TGTGCCAGCAGCCAAGAGGACGGGAGGTCCTACAATGAGCAGTTCTTC. Protein product: CASSQEDGRSYNEQFF.

The chain uses TRBV5-4 and TRBJ2-2; a possible D gene is TRBD1 (6 bases). The V gene's germline CDR1 is SGHNT and CDR2 YYREEE (reference sequence). Trimming cost V 0 bases and J 6 bases, with 9 bases left between them. The CDR3 extends over 14 amino acids. The CDR3, as DNA: TGTGCCAGCAGCTTGGGACAGGTGGCCGGGGAGCTGTTTTTT. Protein product: CASSLGQVAGELFF. Using reference TRBV5-4 and TRBJ2-2 for the parts outside the CDR3, the full variable domain is ETGVTQSPTHLIKTRGQQVTLRCSSQSGHNTVSWYQQALGQGPQFIFQYYREEENGRGNFPPRFSGLQFPNYSSELNVNALELDDSALYLCASSLGQVAGELFFGEGSRLTVL.

In its sample, this clone was seen a few times. J is TRBJ1-1 and V is TRBV30; possible D gene TRBD1, 5 bases. This CDR3 is built from 11 residues. Trimming removed 5 bases from V and 10 bases from J, with 14 bases in between. In germline, CDR1 is GTSNPN, CDR2 SVGIG (reference sequence). CDR3 amino acids: CAWARGTPAFF. In DNA form, the CDR3 reads TGTGCCTGGGCCCGGGGGACGCCAGCTTTCTTT. The full variable domain, with the rest looked up from reference TRBV30 and TRBJ1-1, is SQTIHQWPATLVQPVGSPLSLECTVEGTSNPNLYWYRQAAGRGLQLLFYSVGIGQISSEVPQNLSASRPQDRQFILSSKKLLLSDSGFYLCAWARGTPAFFGQGTRLTVV.

The rearrangement uses TRBV7-6 and TRBJ1-5, with a tentative D call TRBD1 (6 bases). Germline CDR1 and CDR2: SGHVS and FNYEAQ. The germline V and J ends were trimmed by 1 base and 3 bases, with 22 bases remaining between them. The CDR3 totals 19 residues. The CDR3 DNA reads TGTGCCAGCAGCTTAGTTGGGGGCTCAGGGCTCAATGCCAATCAGCCCCAGCATTTT. Residues: CASSLVGGSGLNANQPQHF.

The V call is TRBV5-6, the J call TRBJ1-2; D gene ambiguous. V was trimmed by 1 base and J by 6 bases, leaving 13 bases between them. The germline CDR1 and CDR2 sequences are SGHDT and YYEEEE. This CDR3 contains 14 residues. The CDR3 loop is CASSLLGFGNGYTF. The CDR3 coding sequence is TGTGCCAGCAGCTTGCTGGGATTCGGGAATGGCTACACCTTC.

The genes are TRBV12-3 or TRBV12-4 and TRBJ1-4; no definite D call. The CDR3 consists of 13 residues. V was cut by 7 bases and J by 8 bases, with 14 bases left in between. CDR3 region: CASTVSGSEKLFF. Written as DNA, the CDR3 is TGTGCCAGCACCGTATCGGGGTCGGAAAAACTGTTTTTT.

The V gene is TRBV16, the J gene TRBJ1-1; no definite D call. The CDR3 sequence is 14 residues long. The germline V and J ends were trimmed by 1 base and 0 bases, with 6 bases remaining between them. Germline V gene sequence: CDR1 KGHSY, CDR2 FQNENV. Here the CDR3 DNA reads TGTGCCAGCAGCCAATTTTCGGTGAACACTGAAGCTTTCTTT. Its translation is CASSQFSVNTEAFF. Drawing the rest from reference TRBV16 and TRBJ1-1, the complete variable domain is GEEVAQTPKHLVRGEGQKAKLYCAPIKGHSYVFWYQQVLKNEFKFLISFQNENVFDETGMPKERFSAKCLPNSPCSLEIQATKLEDSAVYFCASSQFSVNTEAFFGQGTRLTVV.

This chain connects TRBV6-2 or TRBV6-3 to TRBJ2-1; a weak D match, TRBD2 (5 bases). The V gene lost 3 bases and the J gene lost 6 bases, with 12 bases spanning the gap. Germline values: CDR1 MNHEY, CDR2 SVGEGT. CDR3 length: 14 amino acids. This chain's CDR3 is CASSYVGEVNEQFF. CDR3 bases: TGTGCCAGCAGTTATGTGGGAGAGGTCAATGAGCAGTTCTTC.

The rearrangement uses TRBV4-2 and TRBJ2-7; 11 positions match TRBD2. There are 16 residues in the CDR3. Trimming took 3 bases from V and 0 from J; bases not matched to a gene: 4. Germline V lookup: CDR1 LGHNA, CDR2 YNFKEQ. CDR3 in amino acids: CASSQGLAESSYEQYF. The CDR3 DNA reads TGTGCCAGCAGCCAGGGACTAGCGGAGAGCTCCTACGAGCAGTACTTC.

This clone appeared once. The chain uses TRBV5-1 and TRBJ1-5; D uncertain. V gave up 0 bases and J gave up 5 bases, with 6 bases separating them. Germline assignment: CDR1 SGHRS and CDR2 YFSETQ. CDR3 size: 13 residues. CDR3: CASSLDGDQPQHF. The DNA of the CDR3 is TGCGCCAGCAGCTTGGACGGGGATCAGCCCCAGCATTTT.